This T cell receptor (beta chain) is from a study of T cells after yellow fever vaccination. Study-wide results and limits: Clonotypes found in both CD4 and CD8 compartments made up a small share.

TCRdb reanalysed the 5' RACE reads using MiXCR and keeps one entry per CDR3 protein. The repertoire holds about 340,000 distinct CDR3 sequences, with approximately 12% as singletons. A note on this clonotype: Its target is not known.

Germline V lookup: CDR1 MNHEY, CDR2 SVGEGT. The CDR3 consists of 13 residues. V was pared by 4 bases and J by 4 bases, with 10 bases between. This sequence originates from a man aged 18 to 29 who received the YFV17D yellow fever vaccine. The sequenced sample was CD4+ T cells sorted from PBMCs, obtained 15 days after the yellow fever booster vaccination. This chain links TRBV6-2 or TRBV6-3 with TRBJ2-5; D assignment may be TRBD1 or TRBD2 (5 bases each). The CDR3 DNA sequence: TGTGCCAGCAGTTCTCTGGGACGAGAGACCCAGTACTTC. Protein: CASSSLGRETQYF.